These 18 T cell receptor beta chains were all obtained from the same sample, sequenced in a study of T cells in Graves' hyperthyroidism and ophthalmopathy. RNA transcripts served as the template for amplifying TCR beta CDR3 regions. The study used the HTBI primer set for a first-round RT-PCR of the TCR CDR3. TCRdb re-called the multiplex PCR reads through MiXCR, storing one row per CDR3 protein. This table holds more than 500,000 distinct CDR3 sequences, more than 15% found once. Source material: blood. The source is a woman younger than 45 with Graves' ophthalmopathy.

The table lists this clonotype with many counts. The CDR3 coding sequence is TGCGCCAGCAGCTGGGGGGCGGGGTACAATGAGCAGTTCTTC. Amino acid sequence: CASSWGAGYNEQFF. V and J are TRBV5-1 and TRBJ2-1; tentatively, D is TRBD1 or TRBD2 (6 bases each). The V and J ends lost 3 bases and 4 bases respectively, with 11 bases between them. Germline V gene sequence: CDR1 SGHRS, CDR2 YFSETQ. This CDR3 has 14 residues.

The chain links TRBV5-8 to TRBJ2-1; TRBD2 matches 10 bases. In germline, CDR1 is SGHTS, CDR2 YDEGEE. The CDR3 runs 13 residues. V shed 7 bases, J shed 5 bases, and the junction held 3 bases outside the gene matches. This chain's CDR3 is CASFLAGDNEQFF. CDR3 nucleotide sequence: TGTGCCAGCTTCCTAGCGGGAGACAATGAGCAGTTCTTC.

In this sample, this clonotype turned up many times. The chain uses TRBV28 and TRBJ1-5; D gene ambiguous. Germline V gene sequence: CDR1 MDHEN, CDR2 SYDVKM. Trimming pared 2 bases from V and 0 bases from J, leaving 14 bases between. There are 17 residues in the CDR3. The CDR3 region has the DNA TGTGCCAGCAGTTTAAGGACGGGGAGCCTTAGCAATCAGCCCCAGCATTTT. Translation: CASSLRTGSLSNQPQHF.

This clonotype was recorded at least ten times. Here the CDR3 DNA reads TGTGCCAGCAGCTTATTTGGGACGACTGAAGCTTTCTTT. Translating gives CASSLFGTTEAFF. The chain uses TRBV7-3 and TRBJ1-1; a weak D match, TRBD1 (5 bases). This CDR3 is 13 amino acids long. V lost 2 bases and J lost 5, with 9 bases in between. Germline V gives CDR1 SGHTA, CDR2 FQGTGA.

The chain combines TRBV24-1 with TRBJ2-1, with TRBD1 identical over 7 bases. The CDR3 runs to 14 residues. The germline gives CDR1 KGHDR, CDR2 SFDVKD. V lost 1 base, J lost 8 bases, and 4 bases stayed unmatched. The CDR3 loop is CATSDFSGGDEQFF. DNA of the CDR3: TGTGCCACCAGTGATTTTTCAGGGGGAGATGAGCAGTTCTTC.

A note on this clonotype: This sequence may be a read error, since a much larger clone differs from it by one base. This chain connects TRBV6-5 to TRBJ2-5; D possibly corresponds to TRBD1 (6 bases). The CDR3 has 15 residues. Germline-derived CDR1 and CDR2 are MNHEY and SVGAGI. The CDR3 DNA reads TGTGCCAGCGGTTACTCGACAGGCTACCAAGAGACCCAGTACTTC. As protein: CASGYSTGYQETQYF.

This clonotype was seen at least ten times. The genes are TRBV11-2 and TRBJ2-7; 8 nucleotides agree with TRBD2. Germline trimming cut 1 base from V and 6 bases from J; bases unmatched to any gene: 8. In germline, CDR1 is SGHAT, CDR2 FQNNGV. CDR3 length: 15 residues. DNA for the CDR3: TGTGCCAGCAGCTTAGGCGTCGGGAGGGCCGGCGAGCAGTACTTC. It yields the protein CASSLGVGRAGEQYF.

The rearrangement joins TRBV19 to TRBJ1-1; D is undetermined. Germline loops: CDR1 LNHDA, CDR2 SQIVND (reference sequence). This CDR3 contains 11 residues. Trimming removed 1 base at V and 10 bases at J, with 7 bases between. The CDR3 bases are TGTGCCAGTAGTATAGGCAGAGGAGCTTTCTTT. It translates to CASSIGRGAFF.

V is TRBV6-1 and J is TRBJ2-1; D could derive from TRBD1 or TRBD2 (6 bases each). V was cut by 6 bases and J by 4 bases, with 13 bases left in between. Germline lookup yields CDR1 MNHNS and CDR2 SASEGT. This CDR3 has 14 amino acids. This CDR3 is CASRRDIVYNEQFF. DNA for the CDR3: TGTGCCAGCAGGCGGGACATTGTGTACAATGAGCAGTTCTTC.

This clonotype was seen repeatedly, ten times or more. The chain combines TRBV4-3 with TRBJ2-7, with 7 bases matching TRBD2. The V gene's germline CDR1 is LGHNA and CDR2 YSLEER. The length of the CDR3 is 15 residues. J lost 4 bases, V lost 3 bases, and 9 bases had no gene match. CDR3 in amino acids: CASSQLGTNIYEQYF. The CDR3 region has the DNA TGCGCCAGCAGCCAGCTCGGGACTAATATTTACGAGCAGTACTTC.

This clonotype was picked up many times. The J gene is TRBJ2-3, the V gene TRBV14; no definite D call. The length of the CDR3 is 14 residues. V lost 0 bases, J lost 2 bases, and 6 bases lay in between. The germline gives CDR1 SGHDN, CDR2 FVKESK. Written as DNA, the CDR3 is TGTGCCAGCAGCCAAGATCCCGACACAGATACGCAGTATTTT. The encoded protein is CASSQDPDTDTQYF.

This clonotype was observed a handful of times. The CDR3 loop reads CASSYADGQPQHF. The CDR3 DNA sequence: TGTGCCAGCAGTTACGCAGACGGTCAGCCCCAGCATTTT. The genes are TRBV6-5 and TRBJ1-5; D remains unclear. CDR1 and CDR2 from the germline V gene are MNHEY and SVGAGI. With 2 bases removed from V and 6 bases from J, the gap between germline ends came to 8 bases. The CDR3 loop spans 13 amino acids.

This rearrangement joins TRBV29-1 to TRBJ2-7, with 8 bases that match TRBD2. The CDR3 sequence is 13 residues long. Germline trimming cut 4 bases from V and 7 bases from J; bases unmatched to any gene: 9. CDR1 and CDR2 from the germline V gene are SQVTM and ANQGSEA. In nucleotides, the CDR3 is TGCAGCGTTGTGCAACAGGGCGGGGGGGAGCAGTACTTC. It translates to CSVVQQGGGEQYF.

The chain employs TRBV7-8 and TRBJ2-5; 12 bases align to TRBD2. The germline gives CDR1 SGHVS, CDR2 FQNEAQ. V lost 1 base and J lost 5; bases outside the gene matches: 5. This CDR3 is 16 amino acids long. The CDR3: CASSLVGLAGLETQYF. The CDR3 DNA is TGTGCCAGCAGCTTAGTAGGACTAGCGGGATTGGAGACCCAGTACTTC.

This clonotype occurred many times. The chain links TRBV4-3 to TRBJ2-3; D unresolved. Germline assignment: CDR1 LGHNA and CDR2 YSLEER. Trimming removed 3 bases at V and 5 bases at J, with 15 bases between. The CDR3 consists of 15 residues. The chain's CDR3 is CASSHRRLRGDTQYF. The CDR3 region has the DNA TGCGCCAGCAGCCACCGTAGGTTGAGAGGAGATACGCAGTATTTT.

This clonotype appeared a few times. The chain is built from TRBV30 and TRBJ2-7; possible D gene TRBD2, 6 bases. CDR1 is GTSNPN and CDR2 is SVGIG in the germline V gene (reference sequence). The CDR3 is made up of 13 amino acids. The V and J ends lost 0 bases and 5 bases respectively, with 11 bases between them. The CDR3: CAWSVMAGNEQYF. As DNA, the CDR3 is TGTGCCTGGAGTGTAATGGCGGGGAACGAGCAGTACTTC. Using reference TRBV30 and TRBJ2-7 for the parts outside the CDR3, the full variable domain is SQTIHQWPATLVQPVGSPLSLECTVEGTSNPNLYWYRQAAGRGLQLLFYSVGIGQISSEVPQNLSASRPQDRQFILSSKKLLLSDSGFYLCAWSVMAGNEQYFGPGTRLTVT.

V is TRBV7-9 and J is TRBJ2-5; TRBD2 agrees at 10 bases. Germline V CDR1 and CDR2: SEHNR, FQNEAQ (reference sequence). V lost 3 bases, J lost 3 bases, and 1 base stayed unmatched. This CDR3 comprises 14 residues. This CDR3 is CASSFGLAEETQYF. In nucleotides, the CDR3 is TGTGCCAGCAGCTTCGGACTAGCGGAAGAGACCCAGTACTTC.

This clonotype was counted at least ten times. The chain joins TRBV30 to TRBJ2-1; TRBD2 agrees at 7 bases. Germline CDR1 is GTSNPN and CDR2 is SVGIG (reference sequence). The CDR3 spans 14 residues. With 0 bases clipped from V and 9 bases from J, the junction kept 8 bases outside the gene matches. CDR3 coding DNA: TGTGCCTGGAGTGTACTGGCGGGAGCAGGTGAGCAGTTCTTC. Translating it yields CAWSVLAGAGEQFF.